The 15 T cell receptor beta chains in this list originate from one sample, sequenced in a study of blood T cells in healthy people across ages. Alongside a J-beta primer mix, a sample-barcoded 5' primer served in a second PCR lasting about 6 to 11 cycles. TCRdb called the 5' RACE reads again in MiXCR, with one record for every CDR3 protein. The table records around 750,000 distinct CDR3 sequences, roughly 50% of them present only once. The material sequenced was blood. These receptors originate from a man at least 80 years old in good health.

The chain is built from TRBV7-8 and TRBJ2-7, with D uncertain. This CDR3 contains 12 residues. V lost 6 bases, J lost 3 bases, and 9 bases lay in between. The V gene's germline CDR1 is SGHVS and CDR2 FQNEAQ. CDR3 nucleotides: TGTGCCAGCAGAGGAATGGACTACGAGCAGTACTTC. It encodes CASRGMDYEQYF.

The chain is built from TRBV12-3 or TRBV12-4 and TRBJ2-5; D not certain. The CDR3 runs to 14 residues. The V end lost 3 bases, the J end lost 5 bases, and 13 bases lay between the germline ends. The CDR3: CASSFPYGGETQYF. CDR3 bases: TGTGCCAGCAGTTTCCCCTACGGTGGGGAGACCCAGTACTTC.

The J gene is TRBJ1-1, the V gene TRBV10-2; weak D call: TRBD1 (6 bases). Trimming took 6 bases from V and 4 from J, leaving 12 bases between them. The V gene's germline CDR1 is WSHSY and CDR2 SAAADI. This CDR3 contains 13 residues. The CDR3 sequence: CASRITGITEAFF. The CDR3 DNA follows: TGCGCCAGCAGGATTACAGGGATCACTGAAGCTTTCTTT.

The J gene is TRBJ2-7, the V gene TRBV11-2; TRBD2 matches at 10 bases. The CDR3 is 14 residues long. Germline assignment: CDR1 SGHAT and CDR2 FQNNGV. The V segment lost 7 bases and the J segment 4 bases; nucleotides outside the gene matches: 7. The CDR3: CASTGLAAGYEQYF. The DNA of the CDR3 is TGTGCCAGCACCGGACTAGCGGCCGGATACGAGCAGTACTTC.

This chain joins TRBV20-1 and TRBJ2-1; D not resolved. The CDR3 runs 13 residues. V was shortened by 0 bases and J by 10 bases, with 13 bases between the two germline ends. Germline CDR1 DFQATT, CDR2 SNEGSKA (reference sequence). For the CDR3, the DNA is TGCAGTGCTAGAGATTCAACTAAGTACGAGCAGTTCTTC. Amino acids: CSARDSTKYEQFF.

This chain joins TRBV7-6 and TRBJ2-3, with TRBD2 identical over 11 bases. The germline V gene encodes CDR1 SGHVS and CDR2 FNYEAQ. CDR3 size: 17 residues. The trim removed 3 bases at V and 0 bases at J, leaving 5 bases unmatched. DNA of the CDR3: TGTGCCAGCAGCTTTGTAGCGGGAGGGACTAGCACAGATACGCAGTATTTT. Residues: CASSFVAGGTSTDTQYF.

This chain uses TRBV2 with TRBJ2-5; TRBD1 aligns across 8 bases. V lost 3 bases to trimming and J lost 5 bases; unmatched junction nucleotides: 5. The germline V gene has CDR1 SNHLY and CDR2 FYNNEI. The CDR3 has 14 residues. CDR3 nucleotide sequence: TGTGCCAGCAGTGACTCCAGGGGGCGGGAGACCCAGTACTTC. This encodes CASSDSRGRETQYF.

V usage is TRBV9 and J usage is TRBJ2-3; D remains unclear. V dropped 0 bases and J dropped 2 bases, with 10 bases sitting between them. CDR1 and CDR2 from the germline V gene are SGDLS and YYNGEE. CDR3 size: 15 residues. CDR3: CASSVAVRFTDTQYF. CDR3 sequence (DNA): TGTGCCAGCAGCGTAGCCGTACGCTTCACAGATACGCAGTATTTT.

J is TRBJ2-3 and V is TRBV6-2 or TRBV6-3; D uncertain. The CDR3 sequence is 13 residues long. V was trimmed by 6 bases and J by 6 bases, leaving 13 bases between them. Germline CDR1 and CDR2: MNHEY and SVGEGT. DNA of the CDR3: TGTGCCAGCAGGCCCACGGCCGGGGATACGCAGTATTTT. Protein: CASRPTAGDTQYF.

The rearrangement links TRBV7-2 to TRBJ2-5, with TRBD2 as a possible D gene (6 bases). The J call may be in error: the DNA end matches TRBJ2-7 better. The CDR3 runs 15 residues. Germline V gene lookup returns CDR1 SGHTA and CDR2 FQGNSA. The CDR3 DNA reads as TGTGCCAGCAGCCCCACTAGGGACTTCGCGAGCGAGCAGTACTTC. Translating it yields CASSPTRDFASEQYF.

This rearrangement joins TRBV14 to TRBJ1-2; D perhaps matches TRBD1 (5 bases). The germline V gene encodes CDR1 SGHDN and CDR2 FVKESK. The V end was cut by 1 base, the J end by 7 bases, with 16 bases between. This CDR3 comprises 15 residues. In nucleotides, the CDR3 is TGTGCCAGCAGCCAAGTTTCTGGGGGGGATTCTGGCTACACCTTC. Protein sequence: CASSQVSGGDSGYTF.

In its sample, this clonotype was seen a few times. The chain couples TRBV9 to TRBJ2-3; D possibly corresponds to TRBD2 (5 bases). Germline CDR1 reads SGDLS; CDR2 reads YYNGEE. This CDR3 comprises 16 residues. Deletions cut 0 bases from V and 6 bases from J, with 17 bases between. CDR3 sequence reads: CASSVEEADGKDTQYF. DNA for the CDR3: TGTGCCAGCAGCGTAGAGGAGGCAGATGGGAAGGATACGCAGTATTTT. Filled out from reference TRBV9 and TRBJ2-3, the complete variable domain reads DSGVTQTPKHLITATGQRVTLRCSPRSGDLSVYWYQQSLDQGLQFLIQYYNGEERAKGNILERFSAQQFPDLHSELNLSSLELGDSALYFCASSVEEADGKDTQYFGPGTRLTVL.

This rearrangement joins TRBV20-1 to TRBJ1-1; the D gene is possibly TRBD1 (6 bases). Germline lookup yields CDR1 DFQATT and CDR2 SNEGSKA (reference sequence). V was trimmed by 5 bases and J by 1 base, leaving 11 bases between them. CDR3 length: 13 amino acids. CDR3 region: CSAHGTQNTEAFF. The CDR3, as DNA: TGCAGTGCTCACGGGACACAGAACACTGAAGCTTTCTTT.

This clonotype appeared many times. The V and J genes are TRBV30 and TRBJ2-1; 9 positions agree with TRBD2. This CDR3 spans 15 amino acids. Germline trimming cut 0 bases from V and 5 bases from J; bases unmatched to any gene: 5. The germline V gene encodes CDR1 GTSNPN and CDR2 SVGIG (reference sequence). The CDR3 DNA reads as TGTGCCTGGAGTGTCTTAGCGGGAGTAAACAATGAGCAGTTCTTC. The encoded protein is CAWSVLAGVNNEQFF.

The chain uses TRBV2 and TRBJ2-1; D might be TRBD2 (5 bases). The V end lost 8 bases, the J end lost 8 bases, and 16 bases lay between the germline ends. Germline V gene sequence: CDR1 SNHLY, CDR2 FYNNEI. This CDR3 spans 13 amino acids. CDR3 DNA sequence: TGTGCCAGCGGGGAGAGGGTAGTCCATGAGCAGTTCTTC. It yields the protein CASGERVVHEQFF.